The present T cell receptor (beta chain) was sequenced within a study of T cell responses to AZD1222 COVID-19 vaccine. Study summary: Investigators merged groups given second doses at roughly 4 or roughly 12 weeks.

Study-wide points: Reportedly, nearly half the spike-specific TCRs target unmutated variant regions. At baseline, seropositivity was found in only six or seven AZD1222 recipients. Females outnumbered males among donors, who were mostly white British; clonal diversity was possibly underestimated.

Only a few counts were recorded for this clone. Antigen unknown. CDR1 is LGHDT, CDR2 YNNKEL, per germline (reference sequence). The V end was cut by 4 bases, the J end by 9 bases, with 18 bases between. This CDR3 comprises 14 residues. Only in-frame clones appear in the TCRdb table, and some are missing; sequencing was by immunoSEQ multiplex PCR. The sample records about 100,000 clones, 87% being singletons. The clonotype originates from an adult in good health. The sample in question was peripheral blood, obtained on day 0 of AZD1222 vaccination. The chain recombines TRBV3-1 (or the pseudogene TRBV3-2) with TRBJ2-5, with D possibly matching TRBD2 (6 bases). CDR3 residues: CASSRTEGLGSQYF. CDR3 DNA: TGTGCCAGCAGCCGCACGGAGGGCCTGGGGTCCCAGTACTTC.